The rows below give T cell receptor beta chains drawn from one sample of a study of blood T cell repertoires in COVID-19. Repertoires were generated with immunoSEQ multiplex PCR, while TCRdb's copy carries only in-frame clones and drops some. The sample lists some 340,000 clones, approximately 90% seen once, with roughly 3.9% in the top ten. The specimen was PBMCs or T cells enriched from blood (not recorded which). These receptors all come from a woman in her twenties or thirties who had been exposed to COVID-19. Both conserved end residues are part of each CDR3. D genes are given only for firm matches. Size is omitted from some rows. Given values are once, few, many or a class for expanded clones.

>TRBV25-1|.|TRBJ1-2|TRBD1
CASRPTGDYGYTF
TGTGCCAGCAGGCCGACAGGGGACTATGGCTACACCTTC
>TRBV7-9|.|TRBJ1-4|TRBD1
CASSEPGQNEKLFF
TGTGCCAGCAGCGAACCGGGACAGAATGAAAAACTGTTTTTT
>TRBV7-9|.|TRBJ1-2|.
CASSSKTEIYGYTF
TGTGCCAGCAGCTCAAAGACAGAAATCTATGGCTACACCTTC
>TRBV6-5|few|TRBJ2-5|TRBD2
CASRRGGDETQYF
TGTGCCAGCAGGCGGGGGGGCGACGAGACCCAGTACTTC
>TRBV20-1|.|TRBJ1-1|.
CSASSGLEAFF
TGCAGTGCTAGCAGCGGCTTGGAAGCTTTCTTT
>TRBV7-9|few|TRBJ1-6|TRBD1
CASSARQGMNSPLHF
TGTGCCAGCAGCGCACGACAGGGAATGAATTCACCCCTCCACTTT
>TRBV4-2|.|TRBJ1-4|.
CASSQDQGSEKLFF
TGTGCCAGCAGCCAAGATCAGGGTTCTGAAAAACTGTTTTTT
>TRBV10-1|.|TRBJ2-5|.
CASSDPDSQETQYF
TGCGCCAGCAGTGATCCGGACAGCCAAGAGACCCAGTACTTC
>TRBV12-3/TRBV12-4|.|TRBJ1-2|.
CASSSGDGYTF
TGTGCCAGCAGTTCGGGGGATGGCTACACCTTC
>TRBV24-1|.|TRBJ1-5|TRBD1
CATSDPRQGDSQPQHF
TGTGCCACCAGTGACCCACGACAGGGAGATAGCCAGCCCCAGCATTTT
>TRBV5-1|.|TRBJ1-1|.
CASSLVVGETEAFF
TGCGCCAGCAGCTTGGTCGTTGGGGAGACTGAAGCTTTCTTT
>TRBV11-2|.|TRBJ1-4|TRBD1
CASSFELTGLANEKLFF
TGTGCCAGCAGCTTCGAACTGACAGGGCTGGCTAATGAAAAACTGTTTTTT
>TRBV7-6|.|TRBJ1-1|.
CASSLETENTEAFF
TGTGCCAGCAGCTTAGAGACAGAGAACACTGAAGCTTTCTTT
>TRBV4-1|.|TRBJ2-7|.
CASSQVGGSYEQYF
TGCGCCAGCAGCCAAGTGGGGGGAAGCTACGAGCAGTACTTC
>TRBV5-1|.|TRBJ2-5|TRBD2
CASSAGGGRETQYF
TGCGCCAGCAGCGCGGGGGGGGGCCGGGAGACCCAGTACTTC
>TRBV6-5|.|TRBJ2-1|.
CASSYPPADEQFF
TGTGCCAGCAGTTACCCCCCCGCGGATGAGCAGTTCTTC
>TRBV5-1|.|TRBJ2-1|.
CASSVDHLGGNEQFF
TGCGCCAGCAGCGTGGACCACCTAGGGGGAAATGAGCAGTTCTTC
>TRBV18|.|TRBJ1-2|.
CASSPPGINYGYTF
TGTGCCAGCTCACCCCCCGGGATAAACTATGGCTACACCTTC
>TRBV6-2/TRBV6-3|.|TRBJ1-5|.
CASSTQPGNRNQPQHF
TGTGCCAGCAGCACCCAGCCAGGGAATAGGAATCAGCCCCAGCATTTT
>TRBV11-2|.|TRBJ1-2|.
CASSLALHGYTF
TGTGCCAGCAGCTTAGCCCTCCATGGCTACACCTTC
>TRBV27|.|TRBJ1-1|TRBD1
CASSHHPGTGGKGYTEAFF
TGTGCCAGCAGTCACCATCCCGGGACAGGGGGCAAGGGATACACTGAAGCTTTCTTT
>TRBV5-1|.|TRBJ2-7|.
CASSSSQYEQYF
TGCGCCAGCAGCTCATCCCAGTACGAGCAGTACTTC
>TRBV9|once|TRBJ2-5|TRBD2
CASSVDAGEQETQYF
TGTGCCAGCAGCGTAGATGCGGGGGAACAAGAGACCCAGTACTTC
>TRBV5-1|.|TRBJ2-1|.
CASRLSYEQFF
TGCGCCAGCCGTTTGAGTTATGAGCAGTTCTTC
>TRBV29-1|.|TRBJ1-1|TRBD1
CSVGTGGSTEAFF
TGCAGCGTTGGGACAGGGGGTTCGACTGAAGCTTTCTTT
>TRBV19|.|TRBJ2-5|TRBD1
CASSQGSIYKETQYF
TGTGCCAGTTCACAGGGGTCAATCTACAAAGAGACCCAGTACTTC
>TRBV7-9|.|TRBJ1-5|.
CASGGGARNQPQHF
TGTGCCAGCGGAGGAGGGGCTCGCAATCAGCCCCAGCATTTT